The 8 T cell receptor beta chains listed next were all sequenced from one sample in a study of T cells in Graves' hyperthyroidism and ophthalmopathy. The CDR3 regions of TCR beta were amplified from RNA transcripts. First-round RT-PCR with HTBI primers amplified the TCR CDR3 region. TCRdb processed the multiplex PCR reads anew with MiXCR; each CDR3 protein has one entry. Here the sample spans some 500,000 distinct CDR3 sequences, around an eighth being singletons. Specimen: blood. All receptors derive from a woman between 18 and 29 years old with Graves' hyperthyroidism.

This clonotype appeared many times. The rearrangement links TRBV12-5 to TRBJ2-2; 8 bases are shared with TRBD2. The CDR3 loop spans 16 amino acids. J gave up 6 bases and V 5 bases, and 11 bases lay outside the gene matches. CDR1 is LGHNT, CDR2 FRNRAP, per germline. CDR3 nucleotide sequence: TGTGCTAGTGGTATCCTCAGGGGACTAGTTCCCGGGGAGCTGTTTTTT. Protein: CASGILRGLVPGELFF. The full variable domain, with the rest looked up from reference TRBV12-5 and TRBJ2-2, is DARVTQTPRHKVTEMGQEVTMRCQPILGHNTVFWYRQTMMQGLELLAYFRNRAPLDDSGMPKDRFSAEMPDATLATLKIQPSEPRDSAVYFCASGILRGLVPGELFFGEGSRLTVL.

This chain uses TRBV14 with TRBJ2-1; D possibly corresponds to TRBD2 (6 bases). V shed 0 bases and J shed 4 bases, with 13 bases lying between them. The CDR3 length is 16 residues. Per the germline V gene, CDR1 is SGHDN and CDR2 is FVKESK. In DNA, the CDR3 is TGTGCCAGCAGCCAAGATCTCGCGGGGATTTACAATGAGCAGTTCTTC. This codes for CASSQDLAGIYNEQFF. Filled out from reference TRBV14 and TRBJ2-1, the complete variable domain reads EAGVTQFPSHSVIEKGQTVTLRCDPISGHDNLYWYRRVMGKEIKFLLHFVKESKQDESGMPNNRFLAERTGGTYSTLKVQPAELEDSGVYFCASSQDLAGIYNEQFFGPGTRLTVL.

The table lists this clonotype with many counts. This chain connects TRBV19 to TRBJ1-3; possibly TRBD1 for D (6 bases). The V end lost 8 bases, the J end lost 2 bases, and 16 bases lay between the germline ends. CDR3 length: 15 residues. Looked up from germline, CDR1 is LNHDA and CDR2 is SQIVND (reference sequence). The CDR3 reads CASDQQGGPGNTIYF. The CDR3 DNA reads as TGTGCCAGTGATCAACAGGGAGGACCTGGAAACACCATATATTTT.

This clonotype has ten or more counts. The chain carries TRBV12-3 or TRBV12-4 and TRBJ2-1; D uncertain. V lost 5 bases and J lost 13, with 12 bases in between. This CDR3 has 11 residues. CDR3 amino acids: CASSPRRLQFF. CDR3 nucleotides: TGTGCCAGCAGTCCCCGAAGGCTACAGTTCTTC.

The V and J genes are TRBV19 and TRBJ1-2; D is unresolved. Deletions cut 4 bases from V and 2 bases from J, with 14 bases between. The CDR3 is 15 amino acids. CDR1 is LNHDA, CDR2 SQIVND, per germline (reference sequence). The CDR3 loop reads CASSTKDGVNYGYTF. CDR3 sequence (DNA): TGTGCCAGTAGTACGAAAGACGGGGTAAACTATGGCTACACCTTC.

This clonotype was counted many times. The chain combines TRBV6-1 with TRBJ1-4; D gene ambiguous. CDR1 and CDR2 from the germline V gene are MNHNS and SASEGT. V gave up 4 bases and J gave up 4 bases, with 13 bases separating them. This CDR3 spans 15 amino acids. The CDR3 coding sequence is TGTGCCAGCAGTGTTGGAGTCAGGAATAATGAAAAACTGTTTTTT. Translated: CASSVGVRNNEKLFF.

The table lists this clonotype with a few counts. CDR3 DNA: TGTGCCAGCAGCTACTGGGCCCTTGGGGGTTCACCCCTCCACTTT. As protein: CASSYWALGGSPLHF. V gene TRBV7-2 combines with J gene TRBJ1-6, with D possibly being TRBD1 (5 bases). Trimming stripped 4 bases from V and 9 bases from J, with 16 bases between. This CDR3 has 15 amino acids. Germline V gene lookup returns CDR1 SGHTA and CDR2 FQGNSA.

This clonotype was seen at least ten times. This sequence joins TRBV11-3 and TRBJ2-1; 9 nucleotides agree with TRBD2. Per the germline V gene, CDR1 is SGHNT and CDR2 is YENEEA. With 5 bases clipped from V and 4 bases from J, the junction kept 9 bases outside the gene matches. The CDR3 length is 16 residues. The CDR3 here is CASSPRGRGGYNEQFF. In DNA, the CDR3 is TGTGCCAGCAGCCCAAGGGGGCGGGGGGGGTACAATGAGCAGTTCTTC.